A selection of T cell receptor beta chains follows, all from one sample in a study of human CD8 memory T cell subsets. TCRdb derives one entry per CDR3 protein from the 5' RACE reads, leaving out DNA. This sample's table reports around 3,100 distinct CDR3 sequences. Source material: CD8+ T cells from PBMCs. The receptors were gathered from a human donor in good health. Both conserved end residues are part of each CDR3. For some rows the clone size is stated as once, few or many, or as a class when expanded; others skip it.

V gene,clone size,J gene,CDR3 protein
TRBV7-8,.,TRBJ2-3,CASSAPGRGREDTQYF
TRBV9,medium-sized,TRBJ2-7,CASSATGYEQYF
TRBV20-1,medium-sized,TRBJ1-1,CSARDLEGRDTEAFF
TRBV20-1,medium-sized,TRBJ1-6,CSARDVRGTENSPLHF
TRBV30,.,TRBJ2-2,CAWTDPDSHTGELFF
TRBV12-3/TRBV12-4,.,TRBJ2-2,CASSLEDEWGELFF
TRBV28,.,TRBJ2-5,CASSPPGLPQETQYF
TRBV20-1,medium-sized,TRBJ2-1,CSARVAENEQFF
TRBV9,.,TRBJ2-2,CASSVAVKGDTGELFF
TRBV5-4,.,TRBJ2-2,CASSGGTSAAGELFF
TRBV24-1,.,TRBJ2-3,CATVGPADTQYF
TRBV11-2,.,TRBJ2-1,CASSLAGTAYNEQFF
TRBV3-1,.,TRBJ2-5,CASSQVGSQETQYF
TRBV3-2,medium-sized,TRBJ2-2,CASSPDRRSTGELFF
TRBV12-3/TRBV12-4,medium-sized,TRBJ2-7,CASSWGGGTYEQYF
TRBV4-1,.,TRBJ2-3,CASSSRGTSGGTDTQYF
TRBV28,.,TRBJ2-1,CASSLGAGPQFF
TRBV20-1,medium-sized,TRBJ2-7,CSASPSGNSYEQYF
TRBV20-1,.,TRBJ2-4,CSARTADFPNIQYF
TRBV3-1,.,TRBJ2-7,CASSQDPGAGAHEQYF
TRBV15,.,TRBJ1-1,CATSRDLGQGNLEAFF
TRBV6-1,.,TRBJ2-1,CASSEWFEQFF
TRBV6-4,medium-sized,TRBJ2-1,CASSVTSGSSNEQFF